These 10 T cell receptor beta chains came from one sample sequenced in a study of blood T cells in healthy people across ages. Using a J-beta primer mix together with a sample-barcoded 5' primer, a second PCR was run for roughly 6 to 11 cycles. In TCRdb, the 5' RACE reads were re-called with MiXCR into one record per CDR3 protein. Seen here are just under 750,000 distinct CDR3 sequences, 20% to 25% observed once, and the top ten hold 22%. Specimen: blood. The receptors stem from a man aged 65 to 85 in good health.

About this clonotype: Since the CDR3 does not end with the conserved phenylalanine or tryptophan, this likely comes from a read error. V is TRBV6-6 and J is TRBJ2-4; D may be TRBD2 (6 bases). Germline assignment: CDR1 MNHNY and CDR2 SVGAGI (reference sequence). Trimming removed 7 bases at V and 9 bases at J, with 13 bases between. The CDR3 length is 12 residues. In DNA form, the CDR3 reads TGTGCCAGCATGGAGGGGACGAGCATTCAGTACCTC. Translation: CASMEGTSIQYL.

This clonotype appeared a few times. The J gene is TRBJ1-1, the V gene TRBV5-6; D might be TRBD1 (6 bases). This CDR3 region has 13 residues. V gave up 0 bases and J gave up 8 bases, with 11 bases separating them. The V gene's germline CDR1 is SGHDT and CDR2 YYEEEE. The CDR3 coding sequence is TGTGCCAGCAGCTTGGGGGGACACCGAGAAGCTTTCTTT. Protein product: CASSLGGHREAFF. The whole variable domain, remainder taken from reference TRBV5-6 and TRBJ1-1, is DAGVTQSPTHLIKTRGQQVTLRCSPKSGHDTVSWYQQALGQGPQFIFQYYEEEERQRGNFPDRFSGHQFPNYSSELNVNALLLGDSALYLCASSLGGHREAFFGQGTRLTVV.

This clonotype was seen more than once but under ten times. The gene calls are TRBV27 and TRBJ1-1, with 9 bases that match TRBD1. Germline CDR1 and CDR2: MNHEY and SMNVEV (reference sequence). V dropped 6 bases and J dropped 8; count of bases not matched to a gene: 10. The CDR3 loop spans 14 amino acids. Written as DNA, the CDR3 is TGTGCCAGCAGGCCGCGGGGACAGGGAGGGGAAGCTTTCTTT. Residues: CASRPRGQGGEAFF.

Regarding this clonotype: Because it lacks the conserved phenylalanine or tryptophan at the end, this CDR3 is likely a read error. No DNA is shown, since the ends of the CDR3 on it are uncertain; the CDR3 is the one TCRdb lists. The chain is built from TRBV21-1 and TRBJ2-5. TRBV21-1 is assigned pseudogene status. The CDR3 totals 12 residues, both ends included. CDR3 sequence: CASRSVLGEQYV.

This clonotype has at least ten counts. The chain has TRBV29-1 and TRBJ2-3; D perhaps matches TRBD1 (6 bases). Germline V gene sequence: CDR1 SQVTM, CDR2 ANQGSEA. This CDR3 has 14 amino acids. V was pared by 2 bases and J by 4 bases, with 13 bases between. The CDR3 region has the DNA TGCAGCGTTGAATCTGGGGGCGGTGCAGATACGCAGTATTTT. Protein sequence: CSVESGGGADTQYF.

This clonotype was seen a handful of times. The V gene is TRBV6-1, the J gene TRBJ2-2; D is unresolved. The germline V gene has CDR1 MNHNS and CDR2 SASEGT. CDR3 length: 16 amino acids. Trimming cost V 5 bases and J 0 bases, with 13 bases left between them. Here the CDR3 reads CASSPFDTSNTGELFF. Written as DNA, the CDR3 is TGTGCCAGCAGTCCCTTCGATACCTCGAACACCGGGGAGCTGTTTTTT.

This clonotype has ten or more counts. The CDR3 sequence: CSVPGSEETQYF. The CDR3 DNA reads as TGCAGCGTACCCGGGTCCGAAGAGACCCAGTACTTC. The chain has TRBV29-1 and TRBJ2-5; D unclear. In germline, CDR1 is SQVTM, CDR2 ANQGSEA. This CDR3 has 12 residues. The V end lost 6 bases, the J end lost 3 bases, and 11 bases lay between the germline ends.

V is TRBV9 and J is TRBJ2-7; D is unresolved. V was cut by 5 bases and J by 2 bases, with 11 bases left in between. The length of the CDR3 is 13 residues. Germline CDR1 SGDLS, CDR2 YYNGEE. CDR3 amino acids: CASRGIQTYEQYV. The CDR3 DNA is TGTGCCAGCAGGGGCATTCAGACCTACGAGCAGTACGTC.

As regards this clonotype: The germline gene is not matched at one end of the junction; a read error may be the cause. The chain carries TRBV6-5 and TRBJ2-7; D possibly corresponds to TRBD2 (5 bases). Germline lookup yields CDR1 MNHEY and CDR2 SVGAGI. The CDR3 extends over 16 amino acids. In DNA form, the CDR3 reads TGTGCCAGCAGTTACTCTGCGGGCGCCAGCTCCTACGAGCTGTACTTC. Translated, it gives CASSYSAGASSYELYF.

The genes are TRBV6-5 and TRBJ1-3; tentative D call: TRBD1 (5 bases). Germline lookup yields CDR1 MNHEY and CDR2 SVGAGI. The V gene lost 0 bases and the J gene lost 7 bases, with 10 bases spanning the gap. The length of the CDR3 is 14 residues. The CDR3: CASSYSGRANTIYF. For the CDR3, the DNA is TGTGCCAGCAGTTACTCTGGCAGGGCCAACACCATATATTTT.